This T cell receptor (beta chain) was captured by sequencing in a study of cytomegalovirus exposure and HLA in healthy donors. General study results and limits: In an earlier analysis, about 87% or about 30%: the productive usage of most TCR beta V segments. High specificity and sensitivity for cytomegalovirus status were reported for the classifier.

A word on this clone: The antigen is unknown.

Researchers ran the PCR with 60 Vbeta and 13 Jbeta primers. The method was immunoSEQ multiplex PCR; TCRdb's version includes in-frame clones alone and lacks a portion of them. The sample data list some 120,000 clones. The TCR sequence derives from a man aged 35 to 55 in good health and CMV-seropositive. The sample consisted of PBMCs.

The CDR3 region has the DNA TGCGCCAGCAGCGTTTCTTACAGGAGTCAAGGGAACACCGGGGAGCTGTTTTTT. Encoded protein: CASSVSYRSQGNTGELFF. The chain has TRBV5-1 and TRBJ2-2, with D possibly TRBD1 on 5 matching bases. The CDR3 runs to 18 residues. Trimming left V 4 bases short and J 1 base short, with 20 bases between. Germline CDR1 is SGHRS and CDR2 is YFSETQ.